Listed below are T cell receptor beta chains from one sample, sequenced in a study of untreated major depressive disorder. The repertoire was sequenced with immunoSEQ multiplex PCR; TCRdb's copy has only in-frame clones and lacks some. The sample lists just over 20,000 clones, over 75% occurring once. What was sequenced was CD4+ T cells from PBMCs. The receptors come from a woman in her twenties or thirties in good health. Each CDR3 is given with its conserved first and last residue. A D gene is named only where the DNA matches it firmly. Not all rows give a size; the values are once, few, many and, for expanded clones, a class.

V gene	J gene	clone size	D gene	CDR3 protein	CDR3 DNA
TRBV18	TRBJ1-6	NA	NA	CASSPTAGASVSYNSPLHF	TGTGCCAGCTCACCAACGGCAGGGGCTAGCGTCTCCTATAATTCACCCCTCCACTTT
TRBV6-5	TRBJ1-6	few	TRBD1	CASSYGGQGGSPLHF	TGTGCCAGCAGTTACGGGGGACAGGGGGGTTCACCCCTCCACTTT
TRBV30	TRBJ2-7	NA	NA	CASYEQYF	TGTGCCTCCTACGAGCAGTACTTC
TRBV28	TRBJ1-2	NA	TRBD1	CASSSGQGDGYTF	TGTGCCAGCAGTTCCGGACAGGGGGATGGCTACACCTTC
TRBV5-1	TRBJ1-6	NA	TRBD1	CASSLGQGAFSPLHF	TGCGCCAGCAGCTTGGGACAGGGGGCATTTTCACCCCTCCACTTT
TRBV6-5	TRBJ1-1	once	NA	CASSYSRGTLGSEAFF	TGTGCCAGCAGTTACTCGAGGGGGACCCTGGGGTCTGAAGCTTTCTTT
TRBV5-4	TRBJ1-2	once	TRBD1	CASSFPGQDVYGYTF	TGTGCCAGCAGCTTTCCCGGACAGGATGTCTATGGCTACACCTTC
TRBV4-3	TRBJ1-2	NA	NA	CASSQATDNNYGYTF	TGCGCCAGCAGCCAAGCTACAGACAATAACTATGGCTACACCTTC
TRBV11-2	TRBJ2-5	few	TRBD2	CASSLASGGQETQYF	TGTGCCAGCAGCTTAGCTAGCGGGGGGCAAGAGACCCAGTACTTC
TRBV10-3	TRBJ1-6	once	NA	CAIKARGSSPLHF	TGTGCCATCAAAGCGAGAGGAAGTTCACCCCTCCACTTT
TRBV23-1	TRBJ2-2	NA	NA	CASARTDTGELFF	TGCGCCAGCGCCAGGACAGACACCGGGGAGCTGTTTTTT
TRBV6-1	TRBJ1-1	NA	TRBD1	CASRDRGWATTEAFF	TGTGCCAGCAGGGACAGGGGGTGGGCTACCACTGAAGCTTTCTTT
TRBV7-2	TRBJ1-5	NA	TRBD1	CASSLAGQGHQPQHF	TGTGCCAGCAGCTTAGCGGGACAGGGACATCAGCCCCAGCATTTT
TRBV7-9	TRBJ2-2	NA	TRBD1	CASSAPGQGIAGELFF	TGTGCCAGCAGCGCGCCGGGACAGGGTATCGCCGGGGAGCTGTTTTTT
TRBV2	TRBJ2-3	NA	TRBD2	CASSLAGGSTDTQYF	TGTGCCAGCAGTCTAGCGGGGGGATCCACAGATACGCAGTATTTT
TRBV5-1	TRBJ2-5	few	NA	CASSTTGSQETQYF	TGCGCCAGCAGCACAACAGGCAGCCAAGAGACCCAGTACTTC
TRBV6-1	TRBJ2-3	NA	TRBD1	CASGTGIGTDTQYF	TGTGCCAGCGGGACAGGGATCGGCACAGATACGCAGTATTTT